The 24 T cell receptor beta chains reported below all come from one sample, sequenced in a study of T cells in women clearing cervical HPV infection. TCRdb's table, derived via immunoSEQ multiplex PCR, lists solely in-frame clones and lacks some. This repertoire includes some 33,000 clones. The sequenced sample was blood buffy coat. Receptors originate from a woman between 18 and 70 years old with a cervical HPV16 infection that either progressed to CIN3+ or cleared (not recorded which).

Details on this clone: The CDR3 end is not reached by the read, which stops 3 residues before it; the germline J gene fills it in. This sequence joins TRBV14 and TRBJ2-1; TRBD1 matches 7 bases. Germline V gene data show CDR1 as SGHDN and CDR2 as FVKESK. This CDR3 has 15 amino acids. With 5 bases clipped from V and 1 base from J, the junction kept 5 bases outside the gene matches. The sequenced CDR3 bases are TGTGCCAGCAGCTTGGGACAGCCTTCCTACAATGAG. Its translation is CASSLGQPSYNE. Given in full, the CDR3 is CASSLGQPSYNEQFF.

Points on this clone: The CDR3 is cut off 3 residues early in the read; its end comes from the germline J gene. The rearrangement uses TRBV19 and TRBJ2-1, with D perhaps matching TRBD2 (7 bases). V lost 7 bases and J 4 bases, leaving 14 bases between the germline ends. The CDR3 loop spans 14 amino acids. Germline CDR1 is LNHDA and CDR2 is SQIVND (reference sequence). The CDR3 is CASKSGGPYNEQFF. The DNA read from the CDR3 is TGTGCCAGTAAGTCGGGGGGCCCTTACAATGAG. Using reference TRBV19 and TRBJ2-1 for the parts outside the CDR3, the full variable domain is DGGITQSPKYLFRKEGQNVTLSCEQNLNHDAMYWYRQDPGQGLRLIYYSQIVNDFQKGDIAEGYSVSREKKESFPLTVTSAQKNPTAFYLCASKSGGPYNEQFFGPGTRLTVL.

The CDR3 loop is CASSPRTNSYEQYF. CDR3 DNA, as far as it was read: TGCGCCAGCAGTCCTCGGACTAACTCCTACGAG. The rearrangement uses TRBV23-1 and TRBJ2-7; a possible D gene is TRBD2 (6 bases). The read halts 3 residues ahead of the CDR3 end, with the missing end drawn from the germline J gene. TRBV23-1 is an ORF for which the function is uncertain. The CDR3 totals 14 residues. Deletions cut 4 bases from V and 0 bases from J, with 10 bases between.

With regard to this clone: From the germline J gene comes the end of the CDR3, since the read stops 3 residues before it. The gene calls are TRBV5-6 and TRBJ1-2, with a tentative D call TRBD1 (6 bases). The CDR3 length is 14 residues. V was pared by 0 bases and J by 0 bases, with 6 bases between. The germline V gene has CDR1 SGHDT and CDR2 YYEEEE. CDR3 DNA (partial): TGTGCCAGCAGCTTGGACAGGGCTAACTATGGC. Its protein is CASSLDRANYG. The complete CDR3 sequence is CASSLDRANYGYTF.

Of note for this clone: The sequenced fragment ends 3 residues before the CDR3 boundary, so the rest is inferred from the germline J gene. The chain has TRBV2 and TRBJ1-2; D is unresolved. The germline gives CDR1 SNHLY, CDR2 FYNNEI. CDR3 length: 13 amino acids. CDR3 DNA, as far as it was read: TGTGCCAGCAGCGCGGACGGGAGCGGGGGC. Protein sequence: CASSADGSGG. The whole CDR3 sequence is CASSADGSGGYTF.

CDR3 sequence: CAGGARSSYEQYF. The part of the CDR3 DNA that was read is TGTGCCGGGGGGGCGAGGAGCTCCTACGAG. This chain connects TRBV30 to TRBJ2-7, with D possibly being TRBD2 (7 bases). The CDR3 extends 3 residues past the end of the read, so its final part is completed from the germline J gene. The CDR3 extends over 13 amino acids. Germline values: CDR1 GTSNPN, CDR2 SVGIG (reference sequence). V was clipped by 8 bases and J by 0 bases, with 14 bases between them.

The CDR3 bases that were read are TGCGCCAGCAGCTCCCTGTTGGAGACTCGGGGGGATGGC. Residues: CASSSLLETRGDG. The entire CDR3 reads CASSSLLETRGDGYTF. The chain couples TRBV5-1 to TRBJ1-2; a weak D match, TRBD1 (5 bases). The read terminates 3 residues ahead of where the CDR3 ends, so the germline J gene completes it. CDR1 is SGHRS and CDR2 is YFSETQ in the germline V gene. The V end lost 3 bases, the J end lost 6 bases, and 21 bases lay between the germline ends. This CDR3 has 16 residues.

As for this clone: The CDR3 end is not reached by the read, which stops 3 residues before it; the germline J gene fills it in. The rearrangement links TRBV19 to TRBJ1-1; no clear D. The CDR3 is made up of 15 amino acids. Trimming pared 4 bases from V and 1 base from J, leaving 13 bases between. Germline V CDR1 and CDR2: LNHDA, SQIVND (reference sequence). CDR3 bases read: TGTGCCAGTAGTACAAAAGGAACAGCGAACACTGAA. Translated, it gives CASSTKGTANTE. The full CDR3 is CASSTKGTANTEAFF.

Points on this clone: The CDR3 extends 3 residues past the end of the read, so its final part is completed from the germline J gene. The chain combines TRBV2 with TRBJ1-6; D is perhaps TRBD1 (6 bases). V lost 6 bases to trimming and J lost 3 bases, with 12 bases between them. In germline, CDR1 is SNHLY, CDR2 FYNNEI. The CDR3 consists of 15 residues. This CDR3 is CASSYDRNYNSPLHF. Incomplete CDR3 DNA: TGTGCCAGCAGCTATGACAGGAACTATAATTCACCC.

In the case of this clone: Sequencing ends 3 residues short of the CDR3 end; the germline J gene provides the rest. V is TRBV9 and J is TRBJ2-7; TRBD2 aligns across 9 bases. The V gene end was trimmed by 4 bases and the J gene end by 0 bases; junction bases not matched to a gene: 5. Germline V gene data show CDR1 as SGDLS and CDR2 as YYNGEE. The CDR3 loop spans 15 amino acids. This CDR3 is CASSPTGLASYEQYF. CDR3 DNA (partial): TGTGCCAGCAGCCCCACGGGACTAGCCTCCTACGAG. Based on the CDR3 plus reference TRBV9 and TRBJ2-7, the full variable domain is DSGVTQTPKHLITATGQRVTLRCSPRSGDLSVYWYQQSLDQGLQFLIQYYNGEERAKGNILERFSAQQFPDLHSELNLSSLELGDSALYFCASSPTGLASYEQYFGPGTRLTVT.

Note on this clone: The sequenced fragment ends 3 residues before the CDR3 boundary, so the rest is inferred from the germline J gene. J is TRBJ1-2 and V is TRBV7-8; D gene ambiguous. Germline CDR1 and CDR2: SGHVS and FQNEAQ. This CDR3 contains 14 residues. V was trimmed by 1 base and J by 6 bases, leaving 12 bases between them. CDR3 amino acids: CASSLGRVVDGYTF. The sequenced part of the CDR3 DNA is TGTGCCAGCAGCTTAGGAAGGGTAGTGGATGGC.

Of note for this clone: The sequence runs out 3 residues before the end of the CDR3; the remainder is reconstructed from the germline J gene. The chain joins TRBV27 to TRBJ2-7, with D tentatively TRBD2 (5 bases). This CDR3 is 13 amino acids long. Per the germline V gene, CDR1 is MNHEY and CDR2 is SMNVEV (reference sequence). The germline V and J ends were trimmed by 0 bases and 5 bases, with 8 bases remaining between them. The sequenced CDR3 bases are TGTGCCAGCAGTTTATCGCGGGTCGACGAG. Amino acid sequence: CASSLSRVDE. The entire CDR3 protein reads CASSLSRVDEQYF.

On this clone: The observed sequence ends 3 residues before the CDR3 terminus, with the missing tail filled in from the germline J gene. The chain has TRBV30 and TRBJ2-7; TRBD2 matches at 9 bases. The germline V gene encodes CDR1 GTSNPN and CDR2 SVGIG (reference sequence). The ends lost 4 bases at V and 6 bases at J; junction bases unmatched: 7. The CDR3 spans 13 residues. The CDR3 DNA, read in part, is TGTGCCTGGAAACCGGGACTAGCATCCGAG. Translation: CAWKPGLASE. The CDR3 reads in full as CAWKPGLASEQYF.

To note about this clone: The read ends 3 residues early relative to the CDR3; the germline J gene fills the gap. This chain uses TRBV5-4 with TRBJ2-2; 12 bases map to TRBD2. CDR1 SGHNT and CDR2 YYREEE come from the germline V gene (reference sequence). The ends lost 0 bases at V and 7 bases at J; junction bases unmatched: 4. The CDR3 extends over 16 amino acids. The sequenced CDR3 bases are TGTGCCAGCAGCTTGGCTAGCGGGAGGGTTAGCGGGGAG. Encoded protein: CASSLASGRVSGE. The CDR3 as a whole reads CASSLASGRVSGELFF.

CDR3 DNA, as far as it was read: TGTGCCTGGGGTATCAGGTCCCAAGAGACC. It yields the protein CAWGIRSQET. The full CDR3 protein reads CAWGIRSQETQYF. The chain carries TRBV30 and TRBJ2-5; no definite D call. The read halts 3 residues ahead of the CDR3 end, with the missing end drawn from the germline J gene. Per germline, CDR1 GTSNPN and CDR2 SVGIG (reference sequence). V was trimmed by 5 bases and J by 1 base, leaving 11 bases between them. CDR3 size: 13 residues.

On this clone: The CDR3 goes on 3 residues after the read ends, and that part is filled in from the germline J gene. V and J are TRBV11-2 and TRBJ2-7, with D possibly being TRBD2 (6 bases). The CDR3 extends over 15 amino acids. V lost 5 bases, J lost 3 bases, and 17 bases lay in between. Germline V gene sequence: CDR1 SGHAT, CDR2 FQNNGV. CDR3 sequence: CASSAGAGTHYEQYF. The sequenced CDR3 bases are TGTGCCAGCAGCGCCGGAGCCGGGACTCACTACGAG.

With regard to this clone: Read sequence stops 3 residues before the CDR3 end, and the germline J gene provides the missing end. The rearrangement links TRBV11-2 to TRBJ2-3; TRBD1 is a possible D gene (5 bases). CDR3 size: 15 residues. The V gene's germline CDR1 is SGHAT and CDR2 FQNNGV. V was shortened by 4 bases and J by 3 bases, with 14 bases between the two germline ends. CDR3 bases read: TGTGCCAGCAGCTCTCAGGGCGGAGCTACAGATACG. It codes for CASSSQGGATDT. The whole CDR3 sequence reads CASSSQGGATDTQYF.

As regards this clone: The sequence runs out 3 residues before the end of the CDR3; the remainder is reconstructed from the germline J gene. V is TRBV12-3 or TRBV12-4 and J is TRBJ1-2; TRBD1 is a possible D gene (5 bases). This CDR3 is built from 14 residues. V was pared by 0 bases and J by 6 bases, with 11 bases between. The CDR3 here is CASSLAQGRDGYTF. The CDR3 bases that were read are TGTGCCAGCAGTTTAGCTCAGGGAAGGGATGGC.

With regard to this clone: The CDR3 end is not reached by the read, which stops 3 residues before it; the germline J gene fills it in. The chain employs TRBV3-1 (or the pseudogene TRBV3-2) and TRBJ2-2; D might be TRBD1 or TRBD2, each matching 6 bases. Germline assignment: CDR1 LGHDT and CDR2 YNNKEL (reference sequence). The CDR3 is made up of 15 amino acids. CDR3 DNA (partial): TGTGCCAGCAGCCTTGGCGGAGGGGGTCCTCCTAAG. This translates into CASSLGGGGPPK. The whole CDR3 region reads CASSLGGGGPPKLFF.

Comment on this clone: The read ends 3 residues before the CDR3 terminus; that terminus is restored from the germline J gene. This chain connects TRBV5-1 to TRBJ1-2; no clear D gene. Trimming stripped 1 base from V and 4 bases from J, with 8 bases between. The CDR3 extends over 13 amino acids. CDR1 SGHRS and CDR2 YFSETQ come from the germline V gene. CDR3 DNA (partial): TGCGCCAGCAGCTTGTCCGGTGGCTATGGC. Its protein is CASSLSGGYG. The CDR3 reads in full as CASSLSGGYGYTF.

Remarks on this clone: The read terminates 3 residues before the CDR3 end, so the remaining end is supplied by the germline J gene. This rearrangement joins TRBV7-9 to TRBJ2-5; TRBD1 might be the D (6 bases). V lost 5 bases and J lost 5, with 18 bases in between. CDR3 length: 15 amino acids. CDR1 is SEHNR and CDR2 is FQNEAQ in the germline V gene (reference sequence). The CDR3 DNA, read in part, is TGTGCCAGCAGCCTGACGGCGGACAGCCTCGAGACC. It codes for CASSLTADSLET. The whole CDR3 reads CASSLTADSLETQYF.

Comments on this clone: At one end the junction does not follow the germline gene, possibly because of a read error. The CDR3 end is not reached by the read, which stops 3 residues before it; the germline J gene fills it in. J is TRBJ2-2 and V is TRBV5-1, with D hard to call. In germline, CDR1 is SGHRS, CDR2 YFSETQ. This CDR3 contains 13 residues. The sequenced part of the CDR3 DNA is TGCGCCAGCGGCTTGATCACAACCGGGGAG. Its protein product is CASGLITTGE. The CDR3 in full is CASGLITTGELFF.

With respect to this clone: The read ends 3 residues shy of where the CDR3 ends; the end is completed using the germline J gene. The chain employs TRBV2 and TRBJ1-2; D might be TRBD1 (6 bases). Germline CDR1 and CDR2: SNHLY and FYNNEI. The CDR3 length is 17 residues. The covered CDR3 bases are TGTGCCAGCAGTGATTGGGGGCCTAGCGGGGGGTCCCACGAC. This codes for CASSDWGPSGGSHD. The full-length CDR3 reads as CASSDWGPSGGSHDYTF.

As concerns this clone: The read finishes 3 residues shy of the CDR3 end, and the germline J gene is used to complete it. This chain connects TRBV6-4 to TRBJ1-3, with a tentative D call TRBD1 (6 bases). This CDR3 contains 15 residues. Trimming stripped 9 bases from V and 2 bases from J, with 17 bases between. Germline-derived CDR1 and CDR2 are MRHNA and SNTAGT. The part of the CDR3 DNA that was read is TGTGCCAGGGCTAGGGGGTTAGTAGCTGGAAACACC. Translation gives CARARGLVAGNT. The full CDR3 sequence reads CARARGLVAGNTIYF.